These T cell receptor beta chains were read from a single sample in a study of blood T cell repertoires in COVID-19. Sequenced by immunoSEQ multiplex PCR; TCRdb stores in-frame clones only, minus some. The top ten clones hold 4.3% of a sample with 200,000 to 250,000 clones, 70% to 90% of them seen once. The sample comprised PBMCs or T cells enriched from blood (not recorded which). The source is a man aged 25-40 years with acute COVID-19. Both conserved end residues are part of each CDR3. The order of the fields is V gene, J gene, clone size, D gene, CDR3 protein, CDR3 DNA. D genes are given only for firm matches. Rows may omit the clone size; those that give it use once, few, many or a size class.

V: TRBV9
J: TRBJ2-1
size: -
D: -
CDR3: CASSALVSSYNEQFF
DNA: TGTGCCAGCAGCGCACTTGTAAGCTCCTACAATGAGCAGTTCTTC

V: TRBV18
J: TRBJ2-1
size: -
D: TRBD1
CDR3: CASSPSRDRGRNEQFF
DNA: TGTGCCAGCTCACCGTCTAGGGACAGGGGGCGGAATGAGCAGTTCTTC

V: TRBV5-1
J: TRBJ2-1
size: -
D: TRBD1
CDR3: CASSGQGLDEQFF
DNA: TGCGCCAGCAGCGGACAGGGTCTGGATGAGCAGTTCTTC

V: TRBV5-6
J: TRBJ2-5
size: -
D: TRBD2
CDR3: CASSLNMASGSEETQYF
DNA: TGTGCCAGCAGCCTGAATATGGCTAGCGGCTCTGAAGAGACCCAGTACTTC

V: TRBV2
J: TRBJ1-4
size: -
D: -
CDR3: CASRRGADEKLFF
DNA: TGTGCCAGCCGCCGGGGGGCAGATGAAAAACTGTTTTTT

V: TRBV4-1
J: TRBJ1-6
size: -
D: TRBD1
CDR3: CASSPATGQVGSPLHF
DNA: TGCGCCAGCAGCCCAGCGACTGGACAGGTGGGCTCACCCCTCCACTTT

V: TRBV18
J: TRBJ1-2
size: -
D: -
CDR3: CASSAQGIYGYTF
DNA: TGTGCCAGCTCAGCCCAGGGTATCTATGGCTACACCTTC

V: TRBV4-2
J: TRBJ2-7
size: medium-sized
D: -
CDR3: CASSQERSYEQYF
DNA: TGTGCCAGCAGCCAAGAGAGGTCCTACGAGCAGTACTTC

V: TRBV6-2/TRBV6-3
J: TRBJ2-1
size: -
D: TRBD2
CDR3: CASSYSSGGAYEQFF
DNA: TGTGCCAGCAGTTACTCTAGCGGGGGGGCGTATGAGCAGTTCTTC

V: TRBV15
J: TRBJ2-7
size: -
D: -
CDR3: CATSRDPNSPYEQYF
DNA: TGTGCCACCAGCAGAGATCCGAACAGCCCCTACGAGCAGTACTTC

V: TRBV11-3
J: TRBJ2-3
size: -
D: TRBD1
CDR3: CASSYAVRDSPDTQYF
DNA: TGTGCCAGCAGCTATGCCGTCCGGGACAGTCCCGATACGCAGTATTTT

V: TRBV18
J: TRBJ1-5
size: once
D: -
CDR3: CASSPMQVNQPQHF
DNA: TGTGCCAGCTCACCAATGCAGGTGAATCAGCCCCAGCATTTT

V: TRBV5-1
J: TRBJ2-1
size: few
D: TRBD1
CDR3: CASSLGGGQGLNEQFF
DNA: TGCGCCAGCAGCTTGGGCGGTGGACAGGGGCTCAATGAGCAGTTCTTC

V: TRBV13
J: TRBJ2-7
size: -
D: TRBD1
CDR3: CAGGQGRVPYEQYF
DNA: TGTGCCGGGGGACAGGGACGAGTACCCTACGAGCAGTACTTC

V: TRBV3-1/TRBV3-2
J: TRBJ1-2
size: -
D: -
CDR3: CASSQAGQWGYTF
DNA: TGTGCCAGCAGCCAAGCCGGACAGTGGGGCTACACCTTC

V: TRBV15
J: TRBJ2-6
size: -
D: TRBD1
CDR3: CATYSGDRALFSGANVLTF
DNA: TGTGCCACCTACTCCGGGGACAGGGCGCTCTTCTCTGGGGCCAACGTCCTGACTTTC